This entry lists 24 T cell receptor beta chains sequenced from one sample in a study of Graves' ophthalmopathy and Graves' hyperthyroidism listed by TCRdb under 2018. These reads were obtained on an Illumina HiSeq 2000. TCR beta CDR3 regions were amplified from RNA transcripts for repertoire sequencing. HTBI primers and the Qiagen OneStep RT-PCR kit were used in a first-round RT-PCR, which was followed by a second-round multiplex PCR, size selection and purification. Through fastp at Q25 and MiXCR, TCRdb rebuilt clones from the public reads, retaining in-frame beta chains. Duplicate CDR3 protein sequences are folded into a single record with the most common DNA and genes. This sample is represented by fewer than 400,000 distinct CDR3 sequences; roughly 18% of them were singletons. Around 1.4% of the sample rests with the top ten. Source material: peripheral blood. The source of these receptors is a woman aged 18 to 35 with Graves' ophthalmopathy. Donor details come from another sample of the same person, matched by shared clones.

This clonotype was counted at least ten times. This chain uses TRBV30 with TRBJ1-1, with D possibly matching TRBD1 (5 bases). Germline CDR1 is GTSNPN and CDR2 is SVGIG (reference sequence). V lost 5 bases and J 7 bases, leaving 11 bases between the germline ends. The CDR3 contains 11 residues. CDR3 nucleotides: TGTGCCTGGGGGACGGCTCTTGAAGCTTTCTTT. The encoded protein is CAWGTALEAFF.

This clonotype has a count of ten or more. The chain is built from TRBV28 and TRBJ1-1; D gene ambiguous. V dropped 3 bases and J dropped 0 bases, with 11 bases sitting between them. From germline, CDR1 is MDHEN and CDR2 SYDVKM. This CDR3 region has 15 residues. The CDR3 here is CASSFDRGMNTEAFF. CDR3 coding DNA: TGTGCCAGCAGTTTTGATAGAGGTATGAACACTGAAGCTTTCTTT.

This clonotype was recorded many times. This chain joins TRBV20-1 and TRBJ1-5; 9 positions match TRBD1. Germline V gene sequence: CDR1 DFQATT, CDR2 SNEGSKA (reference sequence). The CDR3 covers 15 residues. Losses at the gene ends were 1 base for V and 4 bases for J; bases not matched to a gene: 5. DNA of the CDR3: TGCAGTGCTAGAGGAGGACAGGGGAAGAATCAGCCCCAGCATTTT. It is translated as CSARGGQGKNQPQHF.

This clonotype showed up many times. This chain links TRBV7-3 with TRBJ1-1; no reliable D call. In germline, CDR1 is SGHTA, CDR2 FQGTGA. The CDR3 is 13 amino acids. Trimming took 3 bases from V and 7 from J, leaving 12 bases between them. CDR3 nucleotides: TGTGCCAGCAGCTTGTCGCCCCAACGTGAAGCTTTCTTT. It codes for CASSLSPQREAFF.

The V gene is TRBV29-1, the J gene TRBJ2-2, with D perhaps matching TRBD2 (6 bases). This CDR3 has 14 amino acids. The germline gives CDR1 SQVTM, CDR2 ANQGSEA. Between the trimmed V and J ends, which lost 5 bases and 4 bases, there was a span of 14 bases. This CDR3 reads CSVRPPEGTGELFF. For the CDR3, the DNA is TGCAGCGTTCGTCCTCCGGAGGGCACCGGGGAGCTGTTTTTT.

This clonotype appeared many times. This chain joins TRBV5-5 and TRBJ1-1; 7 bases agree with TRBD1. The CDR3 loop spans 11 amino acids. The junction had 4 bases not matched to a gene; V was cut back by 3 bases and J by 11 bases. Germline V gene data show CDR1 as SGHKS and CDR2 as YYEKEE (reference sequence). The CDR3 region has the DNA TGTGCCAGCAGCTCGGACAGGCGGGCTTTCTTT. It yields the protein CASSSDRRAFF.

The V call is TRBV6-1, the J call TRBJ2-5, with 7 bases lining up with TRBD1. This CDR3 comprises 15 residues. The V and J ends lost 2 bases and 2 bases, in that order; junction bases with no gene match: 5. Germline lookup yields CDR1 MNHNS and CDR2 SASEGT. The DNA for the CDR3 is TGTGCCAGCAGTGAAACTGGGACAGTTCAAGAGACCCAGTACTTC. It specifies CASSETGTVQETQYF.

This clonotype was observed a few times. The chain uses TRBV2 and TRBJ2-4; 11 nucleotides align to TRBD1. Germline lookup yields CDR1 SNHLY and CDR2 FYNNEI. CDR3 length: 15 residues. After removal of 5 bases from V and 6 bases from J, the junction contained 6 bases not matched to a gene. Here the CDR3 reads CASSRTGGLGNIQYF. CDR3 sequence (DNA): TGTGCCAGCAGTCGGACAGGGGGCTTAGGAAACATTCAGTACTTC.

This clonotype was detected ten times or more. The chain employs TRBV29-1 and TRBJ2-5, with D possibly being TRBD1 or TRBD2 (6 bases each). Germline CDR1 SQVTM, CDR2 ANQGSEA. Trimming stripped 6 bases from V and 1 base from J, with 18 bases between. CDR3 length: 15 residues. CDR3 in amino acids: CSVAGHPQTQETQYF. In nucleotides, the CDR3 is TGCAGCGTCGCGGGACACCCTCAGACCCAAGAGACCCAGTACTTC.

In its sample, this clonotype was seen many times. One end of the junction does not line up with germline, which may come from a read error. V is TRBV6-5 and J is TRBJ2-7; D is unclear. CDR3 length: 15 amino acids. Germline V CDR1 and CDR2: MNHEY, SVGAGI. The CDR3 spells CANSYSNSPLDEQYF. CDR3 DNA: TGTGCCAACAGTTACTCTAACAGTCCTTTGGACGAGCAGTACTTC.

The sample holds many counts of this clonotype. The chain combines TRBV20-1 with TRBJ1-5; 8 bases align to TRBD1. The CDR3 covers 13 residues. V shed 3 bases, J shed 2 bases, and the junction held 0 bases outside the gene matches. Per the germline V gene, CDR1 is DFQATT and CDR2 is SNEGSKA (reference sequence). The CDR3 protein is CSARDRGNQPQHF. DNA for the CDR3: TGCAGTGCTAGGGACAGGGGCAATCAGCCCCAGCATTTT.

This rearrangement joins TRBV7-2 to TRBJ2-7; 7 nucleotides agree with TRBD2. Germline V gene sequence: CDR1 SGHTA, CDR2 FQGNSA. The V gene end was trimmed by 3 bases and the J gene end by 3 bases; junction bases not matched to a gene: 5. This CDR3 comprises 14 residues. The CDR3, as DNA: TGTGCCAGCAGCTTCGGGCGGGAGTACTACGAGCAGTACTTC. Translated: CASSFGREYYEQYF.

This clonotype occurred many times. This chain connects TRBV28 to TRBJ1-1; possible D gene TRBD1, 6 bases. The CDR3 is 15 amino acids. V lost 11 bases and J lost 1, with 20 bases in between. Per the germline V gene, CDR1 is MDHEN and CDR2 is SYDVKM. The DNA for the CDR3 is TGTGCCTCCTCATCCTCCGGGGGGCCGAACACTGAAGCTTTCTTT. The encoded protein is CASSSSGGPNTEAFF.

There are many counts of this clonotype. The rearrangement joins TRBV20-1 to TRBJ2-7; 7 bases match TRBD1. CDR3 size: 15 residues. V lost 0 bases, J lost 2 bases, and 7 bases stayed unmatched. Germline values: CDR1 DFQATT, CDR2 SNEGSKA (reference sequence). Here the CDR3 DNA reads TGCAGTGCTAGAGATCAACAGGGGTCGACCTACGAGCAGTACTTC. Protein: CSARDQQGSTYEQYF.

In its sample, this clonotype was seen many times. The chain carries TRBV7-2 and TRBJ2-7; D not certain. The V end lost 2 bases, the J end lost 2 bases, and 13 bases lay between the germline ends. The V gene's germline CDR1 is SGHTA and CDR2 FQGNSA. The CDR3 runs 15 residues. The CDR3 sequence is CASSLWLRAAYEQYF. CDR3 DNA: TGTGCCAGCAGCTTATGGCTCCGCGCCGCCTACGAGCAGTACTTC.

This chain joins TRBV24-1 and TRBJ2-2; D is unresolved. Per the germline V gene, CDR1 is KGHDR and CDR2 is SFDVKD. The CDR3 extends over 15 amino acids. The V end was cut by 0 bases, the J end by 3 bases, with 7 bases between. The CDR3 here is CATSDLIRDTGELFF. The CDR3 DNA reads TGTGCCACCAGTGATTTGATTCGGGACACCGGGGAGCTGTTTTTT.

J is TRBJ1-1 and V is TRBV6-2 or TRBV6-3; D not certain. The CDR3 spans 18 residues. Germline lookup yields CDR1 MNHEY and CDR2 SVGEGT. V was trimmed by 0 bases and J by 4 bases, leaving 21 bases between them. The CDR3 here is CASSYSIPVRAQATEAFF. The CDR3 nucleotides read TGTGCCAGCAGTTACTCGATTCCCGTGAGAGCTCAGGCCACTGAAGCTTTCTTT.

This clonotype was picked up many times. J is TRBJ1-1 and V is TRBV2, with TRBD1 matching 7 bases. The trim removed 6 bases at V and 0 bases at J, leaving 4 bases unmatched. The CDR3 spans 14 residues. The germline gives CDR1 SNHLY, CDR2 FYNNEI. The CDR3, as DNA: TGTGCCAGCAGAACAGGGGACATGAACACTGAAGCTTTCTTT. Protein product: CASRTGDMNTEAFF.

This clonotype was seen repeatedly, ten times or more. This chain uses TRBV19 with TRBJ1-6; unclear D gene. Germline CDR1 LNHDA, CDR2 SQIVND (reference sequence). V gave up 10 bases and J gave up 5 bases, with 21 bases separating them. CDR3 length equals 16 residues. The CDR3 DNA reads TGTGCCAACGGTAATGAGGTAAACAAGAATAATTCACCCCTCCACTTT. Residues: CANGNEVNKNNSPLHF.

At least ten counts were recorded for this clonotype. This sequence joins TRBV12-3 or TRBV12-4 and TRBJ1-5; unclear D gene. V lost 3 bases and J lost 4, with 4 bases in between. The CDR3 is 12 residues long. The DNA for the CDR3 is TGTGCCAGCAGTTTTCAGAATCAGCCCCAGCATTTT. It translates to CASSFQNQPQHF.

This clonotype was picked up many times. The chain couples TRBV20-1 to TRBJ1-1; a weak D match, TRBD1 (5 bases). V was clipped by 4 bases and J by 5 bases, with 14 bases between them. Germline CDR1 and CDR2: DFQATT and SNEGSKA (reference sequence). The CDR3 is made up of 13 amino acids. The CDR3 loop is CSATMGPGTEAFF. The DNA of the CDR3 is TGCAGTGCTACTATGGGACCGGGGACTGAAGCTTTCTTT.

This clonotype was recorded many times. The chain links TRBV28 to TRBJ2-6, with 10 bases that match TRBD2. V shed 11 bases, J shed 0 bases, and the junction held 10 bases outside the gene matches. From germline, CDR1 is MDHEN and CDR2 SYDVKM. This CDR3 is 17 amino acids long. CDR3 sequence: CAVLGLAASSGANVLTF. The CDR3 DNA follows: TGTGCCGTCCTAGGACTAGCGGCAAGCTCTGGGGCCAACGTCCTGACTTTC.

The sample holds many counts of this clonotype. The CDR3 sequence is CASSQNTIYFNYGYTF. The DNA for the CDR3 is TGCGCCAGCAGCCAAAACACGATCTACTTTAACTATGGCTACACCTTC. The V gene is TRBV4-3, the J gene TRBJ1-2; D remains ambiguous. CDR1 and CDR2 from the germline V gene are LGHNA and YSLEER. The ends were cut back, 2 bases at V and 1 base at J, with 14 bases in the middle. The CDR3 has 16 residues.

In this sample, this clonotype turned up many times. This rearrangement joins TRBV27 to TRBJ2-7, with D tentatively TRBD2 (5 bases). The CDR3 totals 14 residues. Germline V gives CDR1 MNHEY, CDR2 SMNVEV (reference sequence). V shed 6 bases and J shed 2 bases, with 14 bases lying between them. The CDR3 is CASSLVRGPYEQYF. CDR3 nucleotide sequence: TGTGCCAGCAGCCTAGTTCGCGGGCCCTACGAGCAGTACTTC.